This entry concerns a single T cell receptor (beta chain). The record originates from a study of T cell changes during pregnancy in multiple sclerosis. The table came from immunoSEQ multiplex PCR; TCRdb's copy has only in-frame clones and leaves some out. The sample holds some 58,000 clones; around 97% are singletons and the top ten take roughly 2.3%. Sequences were derived from CD8+ T cells from peripheral blood mononuclear cells, sampled after pregnancy. The TCR was taken from a female donor with multiple sclerosis, enrolled in a pregnancy study.

This CDR3 reads CAWSSPGGPYF. In DNA form, the CDR3 reads TGTGCCTGGAGTTCCCCAGGGGGCCCGTACTTC. The J gene is TRBJ2-7, the V gene TRBV30, with TRBD1 matching over 8 bases. The germline gives CDR1 GTSNPN, CDR2 SVGIG (reference sequence). The ends lost 2 bases at V and 12 bases at J; junction bases unmatched: 6. The CDR3 covers 11 residues.